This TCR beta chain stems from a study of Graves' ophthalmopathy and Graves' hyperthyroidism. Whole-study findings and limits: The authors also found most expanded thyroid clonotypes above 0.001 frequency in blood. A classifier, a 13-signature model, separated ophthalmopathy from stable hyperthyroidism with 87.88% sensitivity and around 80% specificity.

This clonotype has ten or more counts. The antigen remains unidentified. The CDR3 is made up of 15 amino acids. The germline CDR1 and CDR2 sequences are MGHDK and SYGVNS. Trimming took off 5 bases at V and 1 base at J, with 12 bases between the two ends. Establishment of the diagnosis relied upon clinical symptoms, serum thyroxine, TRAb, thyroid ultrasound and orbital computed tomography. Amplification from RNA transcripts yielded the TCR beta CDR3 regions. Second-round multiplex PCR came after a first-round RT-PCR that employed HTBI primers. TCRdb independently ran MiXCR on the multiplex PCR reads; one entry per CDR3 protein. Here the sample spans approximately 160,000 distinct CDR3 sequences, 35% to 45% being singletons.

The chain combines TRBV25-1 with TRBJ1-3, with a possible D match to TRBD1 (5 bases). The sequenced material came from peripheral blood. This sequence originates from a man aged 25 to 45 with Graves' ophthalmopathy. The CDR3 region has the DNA TGTGCCAGCAGTTCTACAGGCGATTCTGGAAACACCATATATTTT. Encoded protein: CASSSTGDSGNTIYF.